The 16 T cell receptor beta chains presented below share a single source sample, sequenced in a study of cytomegalovirus exposure and HLA in healthy donors (dated by TCRdb to the late 2010s). Library prep was done by the immunoSEQ multiplex PCR assay. The table was pulled from immuneACCESS by TCRdb, which kept in-frame rearrangements only. Such tables lose some clones; where checked, under half of the loss comes from unresolved V genes, and the rest has no known cause. The sample records approximately 58,000 clones, 90% to 95% of which are singletons. The top ten clonotypes cover about 2% of the sample. Input material: PBMCs. All receptors come from a woman in her thirties in good health and CMV-seronegative.

The chain joins TRBV7-8 to TRBJ1-1; 8 nucleotides line up with TRBD1. CDR1 is SGHVS and CDR2 is FQNEAQ in the germline V gene. This CDR3 has 14 residues. The trim removed 4 bases at V and 1 base at J, leaving 2 bases unmatched. The CDR3 bases are TGTGCCAGCAGCTACGGACAGGGGAACACTGAAGCTTTCTTT. Amino acid sequence: CASSYGQGNTEAFF.

The chain recombines TRBV29-1 with TRBJ1-1; D remains ambiguous. This CDR3 spans 13 amino acids. CDR1 is SQVTM and CDR2 is ANQGSEA in the germline V gene. Trimming pared 7 bases from V and 0 bases from J, leaving 12 bases between. As DNA, the CDR3 is TGCAGCGGTTCTCAACTGATGAACACTGAAGCTTTCTTT. It specifies CSGSQLMNTEAFF.

The V gene is TRBV13, the J gene TRBJ1-4; 8 nucleotides match TRBD1. CDR3 length: 16 residues. The ends lost 5 bases at V and 7 bases at J; junction bases unmatched: 12. The germline V gene has CDR1 PRHDT and CDR2 FYEKMQ (reference sequence). The CDR3 sequence: CASSQPTGGLGEKLFF. The CDR3 DNA reads TGTGCCAGCAGCCAGCCAACAGGGGGTCTGGGTGAAAAACTGTTTTTT.

The V gene is TRBV27, the J gene TRBJ2-7, with 11 bases identical to TRBD2. This CDR3 is 15 amino acids long. J gave up 2 bases and V 8 bases, and 8 bases lay outside the gene matches. Germline V CDR1 and CDR2: MNHEY, SMNVEV (reference sequence). The CDR3 here is CASRGGTSGPYEQYF. CDR3 bases: TGTGCCAGCCGGGGGGGGACTAGCGGTCCCTACGAGCAGTACTTC.

The sample holds a few counts of this clone. Other DNA sequences in the sample encode the same CDR3. V and J are TRBV6-4 and TRBJ2-1, with TRBD2 matching over 9 bases. Germline values: CDR1 MRHNA, CDR2 SNTAGT. J gave up 3 bases and V 0 bases, and 0 bases lay outside the gene matches. There are 15 residues in the CDR3. CDR3 nucleotides: TGTGCCAGCAGTGACTCTAGCGGGAGCTACAATGAGCAGTTCTTC. Translating it yields CASSDSSGSYNEQFF.

The chain recombines TRBV23-1 with TRBJ2-7, with 8 bases aligning to TRBD1. Being an ORF, TRBV23-1 has a function that is uncertain. This CDR3 comprises 17 residues. V trimming: 0 bases; J trimming: 1 base; junction bases outside the gene matches: 8. CDR3 region: CASSQSPETGVSYEQYF. The CDR3 DNA sequence: TGCGCCAGCAGTCAATCCCCCGAGACAGGGGTTTCCTACGAGCAGTACTTC.

The J gene is TRBJ2-5, the V gene TRBV5-1; 9 bases fit TRBD1. The V segment lost 0 bases and the J segment 5 bases; nucleotides outside the gene matches: 5. CDR3 length: 15 residues. Germline V gene sequence: CDR1 SGHRS, CDR2 YFSETQ. CDR3 coding DNA: TGCGCCAGCAGCTTGGGGGACAGGGATTCGGAGACCCAGTACTTC. Translation: CASSLGDRDSETQYF.

CDR3: CASSPHEGMPYTF. The CDR3 coding sequence is TGTGCCAGCAGCCCCCATGAGGGTATGCCCTACACCTTC. V gene TRBV11-2 combines with J gene TRBJ1-2; D is ambiguous. The CDR3 sequence is 13 residues long. Trimming removed 5 bases at V and 10 bases at J, with 17 bases between. Germline V gene lookup returns CDR1 SGHAT and CDR2 FQNNGV. The full variable domain, in which reference TRBV11-2 and TRBJ1-2 provide the parts outside the CDR3, is EAGVAQSPRYKIIEKRQSVAFWCNPISGHATLYWYQQILGQGPKLLIQFQNNGVVDDSQLPKDRFSAERLKGVDSTLKIQPAKLEDSAVYLCASSPHEGMPYTFGSGTRLTVV.

The chain carries TRBV27 and TRBJ2-2, with D tentatively TRBD1 (5 bases). This CDR3 spans 15 amino acids. CDR1 and CDR2 from the germline V gene are MNHEY and SMNVEV (reference sequence). Trimming left V 2 bases short and J 0 bases short, with 7 bases between. Here the CDR3 reads CASSLVQANTGELFF. DNA of the CDR3: TGTGCCAGCAGTTTAGTACAGGCGAACACCGGGGAGCTGTTTTTT.

The chain couples TRBV5-1 to TRBJ2-3; D possibly corresponds to TRBD2 (6 bases). V was shortened by 4 bases and J by 3 bases, with 12 bases between the two germline ends. The CDR3 extends over 14 amino acids. The germline gives CDR1 SGHRS, CDR2 YFSETQ. For the CDR3, the DNA is TGCGCCAGCAGCCTGACTAGTCATACAGATACGCAGTATTTT. Its translation is CASSLTSHTDTQYF. The full variable domain, completed using reference TRBV5-1 and TRBJ2-3, is KAGVTQTPRYLIKTRGQQVTLSCSPISGHRSVSWYQQTPGQGLQFLFEYFSETQRNKGNFPGRFSGRQFSNSRSEMNVSTLELGDSALYLCASSLTSHTDTQYFGPGTRLTVL.

The chain links TRBV7-3 to TRBJ2-1, with D possibly matching TRBD2 (6 bases). Per the germline V gene, CDR1 is SGHTA and CDR2 is FQGTGA. The CDR3 has 15 amino acids. Trimming removed 1 base at V and 8 bases at J, with 15 bases between. The CDR3 region has the DNA TGTGCCAGCAGCTTAAACGCGCCCTCTAGCGATGAGCAGTTCTTC. This encodes CASSLNAPSSDEQFF.

The genes are TRBV30 and TRBJ2-3; 9 positions agree with TRBD2. V dropped 2 bases and J dropped 7; count of bases not matched to a gene: 16. This CDR3 has 17 amino acids. Germline values: CDR1 GTSNPN, CDR2 SVGIG (reference sequence). CDR3 DNA sequence: TGTGCCTGGAGTACGCTAGCGGGACTCCTTCTTTTGAATACGCAGTATTTT. As protein: CAWSTLAGLLLLNTQYF.

The chain is built from TRBV27 and TRBJ2-3, with 10 bases aligning to TRBD2. The CDR3 covers 17 residues. The J segment lost 1 base and the V segment lost 6 bases, leaving 10 bases of the junction unmatched. In germline, CDR1 is MNHEY, CDR2 SMNVEV (reference sequence). The CDR3, as DNA: TGTGCCAGCAGGACCCTAGCGGGAGCCCCTGGCACAGATACGCAGTATTTT. Its translation: CASRTLAGAPGTDTQYF.

This sequence joins TRBV27 and TRBJ2-3, with D possibly matching TRBD2 (5 bases). Trimming took 3 bases from V and 4 from J, leaving 8 bases between them. Germline lookup yields CDR1 MNHEY and CDR2 SMNVEV (reference sequence). This CDR3 spans 13 amino acids. The CDR3 DNA sequence: TGTGCCAGCAGTTTTCAACTAGCAGATACGCAGTATTTT. It yields the protein CASSFQLADTQYF.

The J gene is TRBJ2-1, the V gene TRBV7-2; 8 nucleotides agree with TRBD1. The CDR3 contains 14 residues. V trimming: 6 bases; J trimming: 9 bases; junction bases outside the gene matches: 10. Germline CDR1 SGHTA, CDR2 FQGNSA. For the CDR3, the DNA is TGTGCCAGCAGACCAAGGACAGGGTCGGGTGAGCAGTTCTTC. It specifies CASRPRTGSGEQFF.

This chain connects TRBV28 to TRBJ2-1; 9 bases match TRBD2. Germline V gene lookup returns CDR1 MDHEN and CDR2 SYDVKM. The CDR3 spans 23 residues. V shed 6 bases and J 0 bases; nucleotides not matched to a gene: 27. The CDR3 nucleotides read TGTGCCAGCAGACACACCTCACCAGTAGCGGGAGCGACTTTTAAGAGCTCCTACAATGAGCAGTTCTTC. This gives the protein CASRHTSPVAGATFKSSYNEQFF.